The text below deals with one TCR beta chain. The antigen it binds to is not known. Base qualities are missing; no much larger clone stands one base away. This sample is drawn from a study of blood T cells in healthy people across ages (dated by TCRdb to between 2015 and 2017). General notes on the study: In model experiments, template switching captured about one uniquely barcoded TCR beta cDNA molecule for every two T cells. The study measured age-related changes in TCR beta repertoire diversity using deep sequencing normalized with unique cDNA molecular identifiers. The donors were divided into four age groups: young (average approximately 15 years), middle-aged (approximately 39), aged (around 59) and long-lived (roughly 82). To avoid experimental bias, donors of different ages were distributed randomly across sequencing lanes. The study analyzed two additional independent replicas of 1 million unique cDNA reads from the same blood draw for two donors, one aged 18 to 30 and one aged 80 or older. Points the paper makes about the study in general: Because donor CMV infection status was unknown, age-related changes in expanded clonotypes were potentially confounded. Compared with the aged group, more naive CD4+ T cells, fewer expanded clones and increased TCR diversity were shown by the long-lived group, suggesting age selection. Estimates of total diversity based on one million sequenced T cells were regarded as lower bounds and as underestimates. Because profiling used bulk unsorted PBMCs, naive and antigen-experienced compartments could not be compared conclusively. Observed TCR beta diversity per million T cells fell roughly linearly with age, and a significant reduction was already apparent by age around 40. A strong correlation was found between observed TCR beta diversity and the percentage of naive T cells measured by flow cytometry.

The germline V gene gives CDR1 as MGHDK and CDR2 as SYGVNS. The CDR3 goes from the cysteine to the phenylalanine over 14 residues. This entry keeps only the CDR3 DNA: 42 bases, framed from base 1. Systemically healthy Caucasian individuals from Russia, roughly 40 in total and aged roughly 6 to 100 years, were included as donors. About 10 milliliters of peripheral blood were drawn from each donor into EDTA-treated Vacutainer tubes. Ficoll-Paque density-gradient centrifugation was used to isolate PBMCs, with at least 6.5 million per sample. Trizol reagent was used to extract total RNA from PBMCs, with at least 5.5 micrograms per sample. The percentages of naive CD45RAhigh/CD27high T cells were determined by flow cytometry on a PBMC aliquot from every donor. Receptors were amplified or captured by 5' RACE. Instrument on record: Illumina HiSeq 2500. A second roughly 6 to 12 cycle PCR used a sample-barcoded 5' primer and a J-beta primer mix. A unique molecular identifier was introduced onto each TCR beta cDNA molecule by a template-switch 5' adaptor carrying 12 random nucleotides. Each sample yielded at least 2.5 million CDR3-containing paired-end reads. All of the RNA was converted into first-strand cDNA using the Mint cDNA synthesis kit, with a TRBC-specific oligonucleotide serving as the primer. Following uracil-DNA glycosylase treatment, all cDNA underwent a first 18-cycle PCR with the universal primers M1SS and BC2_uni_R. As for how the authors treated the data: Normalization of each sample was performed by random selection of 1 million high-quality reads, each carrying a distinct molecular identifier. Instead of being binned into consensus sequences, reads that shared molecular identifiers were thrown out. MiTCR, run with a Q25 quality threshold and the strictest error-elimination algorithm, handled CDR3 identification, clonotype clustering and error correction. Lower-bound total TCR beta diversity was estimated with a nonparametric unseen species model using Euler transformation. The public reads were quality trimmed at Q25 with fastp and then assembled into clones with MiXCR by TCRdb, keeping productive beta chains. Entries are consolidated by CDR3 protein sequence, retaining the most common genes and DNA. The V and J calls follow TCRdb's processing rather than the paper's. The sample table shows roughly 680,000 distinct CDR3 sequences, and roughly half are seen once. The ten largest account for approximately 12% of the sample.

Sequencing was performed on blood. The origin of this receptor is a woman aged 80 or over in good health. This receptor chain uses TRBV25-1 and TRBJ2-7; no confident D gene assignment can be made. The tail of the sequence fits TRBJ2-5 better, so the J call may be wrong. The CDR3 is CASSVDSGWETQYF. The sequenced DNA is TGTGCCAGCAGTGTAGACTCCGGGTGGGAGACCCAGTACTTC.